The next 20 T cell receptor beta chains were all read from a single sample in a study of T-cell reconstitution after alpha-beta-depleted transplantation in children. Molecular barcoding with unique molecular identifiers was used for the TCRbeta library. TCRdb used MiXCR to reprocess the PCR reads, holding one entry per CDR3 protein. The data show approximately 640,000 distinct CDR3 sequences, around a sixth seen once. Sample: PBMCs from the stem cell graft donor, taken from the stem cell graft. These receptors were taken from a human donor who donated a stem cell graft to a child with acute myeloid leukemia.

V and J are TRBV12-3 or TRBV12-4 and TRBJ2-4, with 8 positions matching TRBD2. Trimming cost V 7 bases and J 6 bases; bases outside gene matches: 14. The CDR3 sequence is 16 residues long. The CDR3 reads CASTISRGGIGNIQYF. The CDR3 DNA is TGTGCCAGCACCATCTCACGGGGGGGTATTGGAAACATTCAGTACTTC.

This clonotype was observed a handful of times. The chain employs TRBV7-2 and TRBJ1-2; D is unresolved. Germline CDR1 is SGHTA and CDR2 is FQGNSA. The V end was cut by 2 bases, the J end by 2 bases, with 12 bases between. CDR3 size: 15 residues. CDR3 residues: CASSLNGPLNYGYTF. For the CDR3, the DNA is TGTGCCAGCAGCTTAAATGGTCCTTTAAACTATGGCTACACCTTC.

On this clonotype itself: A much larger clone is a single base away; this may be a read error. This chain uses TRBV29-1 with TRBJ1-1, with TRBD1 as a possible D gene (6 bases). CDR3 length: 13 amino acids. Germline CDR1 reads SQVTM; CDR2 reads ANQGSEA. The CDR3 DNA reads TGCAGTGTCCAGGGGATGATGAACACTGACGCTTTCTTT. Translation gives CSVQGMMNTDAFF. Filled out from reference TRBV29-1 and TRBJ1-1, the complete variable domain reads SAVISQKPSRDICQRGTSLTIQCQVDSQVTMMFWYRQQPGQSLTLIATANQGSEATYESGFVIDKFPISRPNLTFSTLTVSNMSPEDSSIYLCSVQGMMNTDAFFGQGTRLTVV.

This clonotype was found many times. The J gene is TRBJ1-1, the V gene TRBV20-1, with D maybe TRBD1 (5 bases). Germline CDR1 is DFQATT and CDR2 is SNEGSKA (reference sequence). The CDR3 loop spans 14 amino acids. V was shortened by 1 base and J by 1 base, with 10 bases between the two germline ends. The CDR3 DNA reads as TGCAGTGCTAGAGCTATCGGGGCGAACACTGAAGCTTTCTTT. Protein sequence: CSARAIGANTEAFF.

The chain combines TRBV29-1 with TRBJ1-4, with 8 bases aligning to TRBD1. Unmatched junction bases numbered 5, after V lost 0 bases and J lost 5 bases. Germline loops: CDR1 SQVTM, CDR2 ANQGSEA. The CDR3 contains 15 residues. For the CDR3, the DNA is TGCAGCGTTGAAGAATCCGGGACAGGAAATGAAAAACTGTTTTTT. Translated, it gives CSVEESGTGNEKLFF.

The J gene is TRBJ2-1, the V gene TRBV7-8; possibly TRBD1 or TRBD2 for D (5 bases each). Trimming stripped 5 bases from V and 5 bases from J, with 16 bases between. Germline values: CDR1 SGHVS, CDR2 FQNEAQ. The CDR3 contains 15 residues. CDR3 sequence: CASSRGGMRDNEQFF. The CDR3, as DNA: TGTGCCAGCAGCCGGGGCGGCATGAGGGACAATGAGCAGTTCTTC.

This clonotype was counted at least ten times. The V gene is TRBV12-3 or TRBV12-4, the J gene TRBJ1-5; 7 bases line up with TRBD1. This CDR3 region has 15 residues. The ends lost 4 bases at V and 6 bases at J; junction bases unmatched: 9. The CDR3 is CASSWLTGKSQPQHF. The CDR3 DNA sequence: TGTGCCAGCAGTTGGTTGACAGGGAAGAGTCAGCCCCAGCATTTT.

This clonotype was observed many times. The gene calls are TRBV20-1 and TRBJ1-2; D gene uncertain. The length of the CDR3 is 11 residues. Trimming pared 2 bases from V and 6 bases from J, leaving 7 bases between. From germline, CDR1 is DFQATT and CDR2 SNEGSKA (reference sequence). The CDR3 DNA is TGCAGTGCTAGATTGGTGAATGGCTACACCTTC. Translating gives CSARLVNGYTF.

In its sample, this clonotype was seen a few times. The chain combines TRBV5-1 with TRBJ2-1, with TRBD1 matching over 7 bases. V shed 0 bases, J shed 10 bases, and the junction held 7 bases outside the gene matches. Germline lookup yields CDR1 SGHRS and CDR2 YFSETQ. There are 14 residues in the CDR3. CDR3 in amino acids: CASSLDPTGVEQFF. The CDR3, as DNA: TGCGCCAGCAGCTTGGACCCAACAGGGGTCGAGCAGTTCTTC. The variable domain in full, with the rest retrieved from reference TRBV5-1 and TRBJ2-1, is KAGVTQTPRYLIKTRGQQVTLSCSPISGHRSVSWYQQTPGQGLQFLFEYFSETQRNKGNFPGRFSGRQFSNSRSEMNVSTLELGDSALYLCASSLDPTGVEQFFGPGTRLTVL.

The chain carries TRBV15 and TRBJ2-7; 7 bases are a match to TRBD1. The trim removed 3 bases at V and 0 bases at J, leaving 2 bases unmatched. In germline, CDR1 is LNHNV, CDR2 YYDKDF (reference sequence). This CDR3 contains 14 residues. The CDR3 sequence is CATSSRDSSYEQYF. The DNA of the CDR3 is TGTGCCACCAGCAGCCGGGACAGCTCCTACGAGCAGTACTTC.

This sequence joins TRBV4-1 and TRBJ1-1, with D unresolved. CDR3 length: 12 residues. Germline V lookup: CDR1 MGHRA, CDR2 YSYEKL. V lost 1 base and J lost 11, with 11 bases in between. The DNA of the CDR3 is TGCGCCAGCAGCCAAGGAGGTGAGACGGCTTTCTTT. Translating it yields CASSQGGETAFF.

This chain links TRBV7-9 with TRBJ1-1, with D perhaps TRBD1 (6 bases). The length of the CDR3 is 15 residues. V was trimmed by 5 bases and J by 1 base, leaving 14 bases between them. The V gene's germline CDR1 is SEHNR and CDR2 FQNEAQ (reference sequence). The CDR3 sequence is CASSTLGAGNTEAFF. DNA for the CDR3: TGTGCCAGCAGCACACTGGGGGCGGGGAACACTGAAGCTTTCTTT.

This clonotype was recorded a few times. This sequence joins TRBV6-6 and TRBJ2-7; 8 positions match TRBD2. This CDR3 has 12 amino acids. J was trimmed by 3 bases and V by 8 bases; bases with no gene match: 3. CDR1 is MNHNY, CDR2 SVGAGI, per germline (reference sequence). In nucleotides, the CDR3 is TGTGCCAGCCAGCGGGAGAACTACGAGCAGTACTTC. Translating it yields CASQRENYEQYF.

The sample holds many counts of this clonotype. This chain connects TRBV12-3 or TRBV12-4 to TRBJ2-2; TRBD1 matches 9 bases. Losses at the gene ends were 6 bases for V and 7 bases for J; bases not matched to a gene: 3. The CDR3 consists of 13 residues. CDR3 loop: CASSRQGDGELFF. The CDR3 region has the DNA TGTGCCAGCAGCCGACAGGGGGACGGGGAGCTGTTTTTT.

This clonotype was recorded at least ten times. The rearrangement uses TRBV20-1 and TRBJ1-6; 9 bases fit TRBD1. Germline trimming cut 7 bases from V and 9 bases from J; bases unmatched to any gene: 7. Germline CDR1 DFQATT, CDR2 SNEGSKA (reference sequence). The CDR3 length is 13 residues. CDR3 DNA: TGCAGTGGCTCGGGACAGGGAAGTTCACCCCTCCACTTT. Translating it yields CSGSGQGSSPLHF.

This clonotype showed up many times. The V call is TRBV12-3 or TRBV12-4, the J call TRBJ2-6; tentatively, D is TRBD1 (5 bases). The V end lost 4 bases, the J end lost 1 base, and 8 bases lay between the germline ends. The CDR3 consists of 15 residues. The CDR3 loop is CASSSQGSGANVLTF. The CDR3 nucleotides are TGTGCCAGCAGTTCCCAGGGATCTGGGGCCAACGTCCTGACTTTC.

In this sample, this clonotype turned up a few times. The V gene is TRBV6-1, the J gene TRBJ2-5, with 8 positions matching TRBD1. Losses at the gene ends were 5 bases for V and 3 bases for J; bases not matched to a gene: 5. This CDR3 has 14 amino acids. Germline V CDR1 and CDR2: MNHNS, SASEGT. The CDR3 protein is CASSPMTGEETQYF. The CDR3, as DNA: TGTGCCAGCAGTCCAATGACAGGGGAAGAGACCCAGTACTTC.

This clonotype was observed at least ten times. The CDR3 sequence: CSAPSGPTDTQYF. The CDR3 DNA is TGCAGTGCTCCTAGCGGACCCACAGATACGCAGTATTTT. The chain is built from TRBV20-1 and TRBJ2-3; 7 positions agree with TRBD2. The CDR3 is 13 residues long. CDR1 and CDR2 from the germline V gene are DFQATT and SNEGSKA (reference sequence). V lost 5 bases and J lost 2; bases outside the gene matches: 4.

This chain uses TRBV10-2 with TRBJ2-7; D call uncertain. Germline V CDR1 and CDR2: WSHSY, SAAADI. V lost 3 bases and J lost 7, with 7 bases in between. This CDR3 contains 11 residues. The CDR3 spells CASSDAREQYV. The CDR3, as DNA: TGCGCCAGCAGTGATGCGAGGGAGCAGTACGTC.

CDR3 DNA: TGTGCCACCAGCAAGGACAGGGTCTCTGGAAACACCATATATTTT. This codes for CATSKDRVSGNTIYF. The chain employs TRBV15 and TRBJ1-3; 8 nucleotides align to TRBD1. The CDR3 loop spans 15 amino acids. V lost 4 bases and J lost 0; bases outside the gene matches: 2. CDR1 is LNHNV, CDR2 YYDKDF, per germline (reference sequence).